This T cell receptor beta chain was documented in a study of T cell responses to AZD1222 COVID-19 vaccine. Study conclusions and caveats: CD4 TCRs associated with vaccination spanned spike, dominating at 160-218 and 743-854. Donors were chiefly white British, with a greater number of females, and clonal diversity was perhaps underestimated.

The method was immunoSEQ multiplex PCR; TCRdb's version includes in-frame clones alone and lacks a portion of them. The data hold 160,000 or so clones, with roughly 90% observed a single time. Concerning this clone: Its antigen is not identified.

The sequence was obtained from an adult in good health. The sample was peripheral blood, taken on day 0 of AZD1222 vaccination.

The DNA of the CDR3 is TGTGCCAGCAGCCAAGTTGGACAGGACTATGGCTACACCTTC. The encoded protein is CASSQVGQDYGYTF. This rearrangement joins TRBV4-2 to TRBJ1-2, with 7 bases identical to TRBD1. From germline, CDR1 is LGHNA and CDR2 YNFKEQ. J was trimmed by 3 bases and V by 1 base; bases with no gene match: 2. The CDR3 runs to 14 residues.